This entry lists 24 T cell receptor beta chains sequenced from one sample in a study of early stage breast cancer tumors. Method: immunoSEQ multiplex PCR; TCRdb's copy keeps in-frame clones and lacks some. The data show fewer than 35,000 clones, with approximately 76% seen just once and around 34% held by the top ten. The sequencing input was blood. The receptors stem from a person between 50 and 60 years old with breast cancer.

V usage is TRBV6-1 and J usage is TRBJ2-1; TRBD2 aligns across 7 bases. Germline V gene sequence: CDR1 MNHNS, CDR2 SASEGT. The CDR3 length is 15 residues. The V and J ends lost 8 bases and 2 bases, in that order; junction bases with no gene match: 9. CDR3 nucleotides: TGTGCCAGCGTTTCACTAGCGTACACCTACAATGAGCAGTTCTTC. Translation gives CASVSLAYTYNEQFF.

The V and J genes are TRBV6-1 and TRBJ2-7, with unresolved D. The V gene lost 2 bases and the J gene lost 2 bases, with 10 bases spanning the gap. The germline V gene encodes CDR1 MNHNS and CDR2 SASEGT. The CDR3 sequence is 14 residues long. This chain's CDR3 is CASSEFGPPYEQYF. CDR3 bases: TGTGCCAGCAGTGAATTTGGTCCTCCCTACGAGCAGTACTTC.

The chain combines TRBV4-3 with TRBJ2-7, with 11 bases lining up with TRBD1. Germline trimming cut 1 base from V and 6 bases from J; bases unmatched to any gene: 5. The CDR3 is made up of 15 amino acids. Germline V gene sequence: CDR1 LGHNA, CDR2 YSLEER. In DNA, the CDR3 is TGCGCCAGCAGCCAAGTAGGGACAGGGGGTGGCGAGCAGTACTTC. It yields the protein CASSQVGTGGGEQYF.

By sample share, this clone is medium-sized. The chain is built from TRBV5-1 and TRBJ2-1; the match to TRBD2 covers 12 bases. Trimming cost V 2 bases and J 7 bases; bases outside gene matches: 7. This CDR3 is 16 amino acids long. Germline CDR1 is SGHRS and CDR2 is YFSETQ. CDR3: CASSLETSGSWNEQFF. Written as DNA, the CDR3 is TGCGCCAGCAGCTTAGAGACTAGCGGGAGCTGGAATGAGCAGTTCTTC.

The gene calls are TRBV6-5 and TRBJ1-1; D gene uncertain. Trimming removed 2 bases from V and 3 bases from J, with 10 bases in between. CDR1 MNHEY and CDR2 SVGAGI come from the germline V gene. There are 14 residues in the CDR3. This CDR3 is CASSYGVRYTEAFF. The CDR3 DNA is TGTGCCAGCAGTTACGGAGTGAGGTACACTGAAGCTTTCTTT.

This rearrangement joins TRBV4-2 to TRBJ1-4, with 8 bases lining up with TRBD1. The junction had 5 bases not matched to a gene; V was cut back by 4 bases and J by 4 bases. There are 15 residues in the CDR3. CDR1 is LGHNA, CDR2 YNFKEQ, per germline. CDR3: CASSPRDRINEKLFF. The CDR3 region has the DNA TGTGCCAGCAGCCCGAGGGACAGGATTAATGAAAAACTGTTTTTT.

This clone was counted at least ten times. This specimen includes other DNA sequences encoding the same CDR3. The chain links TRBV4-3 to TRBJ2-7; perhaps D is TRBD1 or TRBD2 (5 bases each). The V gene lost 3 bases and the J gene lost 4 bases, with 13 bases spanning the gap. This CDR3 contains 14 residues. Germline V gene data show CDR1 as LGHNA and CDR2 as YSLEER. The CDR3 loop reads CASSQDGTSYEQYF. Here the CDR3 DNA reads TGCGCCAGCAGCCAGGATGGGACCTCGTACGAGCAGTACTTC.

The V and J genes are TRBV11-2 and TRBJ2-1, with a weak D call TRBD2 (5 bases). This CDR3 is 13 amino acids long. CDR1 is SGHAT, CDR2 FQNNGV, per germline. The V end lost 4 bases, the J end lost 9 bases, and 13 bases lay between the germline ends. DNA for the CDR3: TGTGCCAGCAGCTATTATCTAGCATTTGAGCAGTTCTTC. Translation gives CASSYYLAFEQFF.

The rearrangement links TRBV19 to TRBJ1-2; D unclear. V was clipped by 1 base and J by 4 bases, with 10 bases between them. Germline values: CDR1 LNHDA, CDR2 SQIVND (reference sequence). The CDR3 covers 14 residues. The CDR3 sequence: CASSIALGIYGYTF. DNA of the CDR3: TGTGCCAGTAGTATAGCCCTCGGAATCTATGGCTACACCTTC.

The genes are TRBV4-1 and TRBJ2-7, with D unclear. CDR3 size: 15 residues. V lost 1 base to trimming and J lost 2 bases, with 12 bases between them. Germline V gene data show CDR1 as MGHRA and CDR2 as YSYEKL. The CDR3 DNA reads TGCGCCAGCAGCCAAGCACCGTCCCACCCCTACGAGCAGTACTTC. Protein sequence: CASSQAPSHPYEQYF.

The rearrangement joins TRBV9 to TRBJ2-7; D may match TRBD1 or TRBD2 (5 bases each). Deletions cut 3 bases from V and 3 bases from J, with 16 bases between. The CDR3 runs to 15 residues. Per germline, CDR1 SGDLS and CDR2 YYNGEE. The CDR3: CASSGARGFSYEQYF. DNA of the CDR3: TGTGCCAGCAGCGGTGCTCGGGGCTTCAGCTACGAGCAGTACTTC.

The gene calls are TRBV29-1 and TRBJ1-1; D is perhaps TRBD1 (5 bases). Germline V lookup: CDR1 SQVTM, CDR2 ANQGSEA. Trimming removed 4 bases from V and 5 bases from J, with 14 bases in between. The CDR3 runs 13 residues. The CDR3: CSVVKGQGTEAFF. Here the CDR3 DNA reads TGCAGCGTTGTAAAGGGTCAGGGAACTGAAGCTTTCTTT. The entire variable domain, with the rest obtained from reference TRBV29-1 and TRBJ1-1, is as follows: SAVISQKPSRDICQRGTSLTIQCQVDSQVTMMFWYRQQPGQSLTLIATANQGSEATYESGFVIDKFPISRPNLTFSTLTVSNMSPEDSSIYLCSVVKGQGTEAFFGQGTRLTVV.

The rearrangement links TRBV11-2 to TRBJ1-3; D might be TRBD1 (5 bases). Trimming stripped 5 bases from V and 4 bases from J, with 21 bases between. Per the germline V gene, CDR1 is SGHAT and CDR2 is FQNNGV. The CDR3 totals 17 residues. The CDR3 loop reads CASSALMGYGAGNTIYF. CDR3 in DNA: TGTGCCAGCAGCGCACTGATGGGGTACGGGGCGGGAAACACCATATATTTT.

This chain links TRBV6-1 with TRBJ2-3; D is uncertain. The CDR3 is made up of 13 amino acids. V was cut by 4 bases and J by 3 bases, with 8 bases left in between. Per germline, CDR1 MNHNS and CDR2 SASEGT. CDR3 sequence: CASSGGRTDTQYF. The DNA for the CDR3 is TGTGCCAGCAGTGGCGGACGTACAGATACGCAGTATTTT.

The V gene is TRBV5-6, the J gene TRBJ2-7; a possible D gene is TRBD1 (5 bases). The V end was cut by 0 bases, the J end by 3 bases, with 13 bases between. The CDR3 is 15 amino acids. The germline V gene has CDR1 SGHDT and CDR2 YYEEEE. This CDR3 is CASSLGGAGHYEQYF. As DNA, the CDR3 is TGTGCCAGCAGCTTGGGGGGTGCAGGGCACTACGAGCAGTACTTC.

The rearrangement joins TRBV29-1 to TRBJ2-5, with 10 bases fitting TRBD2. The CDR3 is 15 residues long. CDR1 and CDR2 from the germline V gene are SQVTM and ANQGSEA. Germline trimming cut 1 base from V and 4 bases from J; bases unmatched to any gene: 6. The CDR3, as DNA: TGCAGCGTTGAAGGGCTAGCGGGAGATTTAGAGACCCAGTACTTC. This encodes CSVEGLAGDLETQYF. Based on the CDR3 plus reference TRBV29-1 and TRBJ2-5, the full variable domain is SAVISQKPSRDICQRGTSLTIQCQVDSQVTMMFWYRQQPGQSLTLIATANQGSEATYESGFVIDKFPISRPNLTFSTLTVSNMSPEDSSIYLCSVEGLAGDLETQYFGPGTRLLVL.

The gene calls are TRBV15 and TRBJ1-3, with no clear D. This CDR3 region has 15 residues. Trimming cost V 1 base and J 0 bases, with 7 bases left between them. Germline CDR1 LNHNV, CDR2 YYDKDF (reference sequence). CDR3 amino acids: CATSRVGSSGNTIYF. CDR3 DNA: TGTGCCACCAGCAGAGTGGGCAGCTCTGGAAACACCATATATTTT.

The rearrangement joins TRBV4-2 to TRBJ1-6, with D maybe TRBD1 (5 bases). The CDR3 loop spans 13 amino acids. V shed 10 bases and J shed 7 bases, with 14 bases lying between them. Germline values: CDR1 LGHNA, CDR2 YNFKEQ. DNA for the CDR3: TGTGCCACGGGGGGGACGGAGAATTCACCCCTCCACTTT. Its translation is CATGGTENSPLHF.

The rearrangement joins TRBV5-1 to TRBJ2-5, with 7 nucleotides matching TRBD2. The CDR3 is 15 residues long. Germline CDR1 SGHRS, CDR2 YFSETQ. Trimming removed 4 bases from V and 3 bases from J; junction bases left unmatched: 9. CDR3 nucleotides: TGCGCCAGCAGCCTCTGGTACCTAGCGGAAGAGACCCAGTACTTC. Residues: CASSLWYLAEETQYF.

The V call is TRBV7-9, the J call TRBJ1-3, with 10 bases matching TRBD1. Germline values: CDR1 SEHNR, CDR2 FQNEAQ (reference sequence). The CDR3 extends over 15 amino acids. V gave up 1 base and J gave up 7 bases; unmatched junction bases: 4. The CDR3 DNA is TGTGCCAGCAGCTTAGACACGGACAGGGGGAACACCATATATTTT. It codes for CASSLDTDRGNTIYF.

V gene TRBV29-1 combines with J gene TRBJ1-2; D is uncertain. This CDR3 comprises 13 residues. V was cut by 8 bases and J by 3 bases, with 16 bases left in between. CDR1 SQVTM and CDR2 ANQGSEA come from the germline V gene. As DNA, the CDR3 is TGCAGCACACAGACGAGGAATGACTATGGCTACACCTTC. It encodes CSTQTRNDYGYTF.

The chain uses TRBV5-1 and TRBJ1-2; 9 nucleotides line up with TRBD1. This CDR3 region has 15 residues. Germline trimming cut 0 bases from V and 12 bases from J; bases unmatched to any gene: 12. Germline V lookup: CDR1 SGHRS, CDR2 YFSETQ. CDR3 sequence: CASSLGQGQGTSHTF. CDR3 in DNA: TGCGCCAGCAGCTTGGGGCAGGGACAGGGTACGTCTCACACCTTC.

The CDR3 here is CASDETGTVNTEAFF. For the CDR3, the DNA is TGTGCCAGCGATGAGACTGGGACAGTGAACACTGAAGCTTTCTTT. The chain joins TRBV7-9 to TRBJ1-1, with 7 positions matching TRBD1. The germline V gene has CDR1 SEHNR and CDR2 FQNEAQ (reference sequence). V shed 8 bases and J 0 bases; nucleotides not matched to a gene: 9. This CDR3 contains 15 residues.

For the CDR3, the DNA is TGTGCCAGCAGCCAGAAGGGTTACAGGGCTGGCGAGCAGTACTTC. This encodes CASSQKGYRAGEQYF. The chain carries TRBV14 and TRBJ2-7; D possibly corresponds to TRBD1 (6 bases). Trimming pared 3 bases from V and 6 bases from J, leaving 18 bases between. This CDR3 is 15 amino acids long. From germline, CDR1 is SGHDN and CDR2 FVKESK.